This T cell receptor (beta chain) appears in the sequencing data of a study of CD8 T cells in Susac syndrome. Random hexamers were used to reverse transcribe the RNA input (about 0.45 to 1 ug). It was immunoSEQ multiplex PCR that amplified TCR beta CDR3 across 54 Vbeta and 13 Jbeta. One entry per CDR3 protein results from TCRdb running MiXCR on the immunoSEQ multiplex PCR reads. The table shows about 250,000 distinct CDR3 sequences, with approximately 92% occurring only once. The table lists this clonotype with a count of one. The sequencing input was CD4+ T cells from PBMCs. The TCR sequence derives from a human donor with multiple sclerosis.

CDR3 protein: CATSDKGLDTGELFF. CDR3 bases: TGTGCCACCAGTGACAAGGGACTAGACACCGGGGAGCTGTTTTTT. V gene TRBV24-1 combines with J gene TRBJ2-2; 8 nucleotides line up with TRBD2. V gave up 4 bases and J gave up 3 bases; unmatched junction bases: 3. CDR1 and CDR2 from the germline V gene are KGHDR and SFDVKD. There are 15 residues in the CDR3.